This T cell receptor (beta chain) was recovered during a study of T cells after yellow fever vaccination. A few counts support this clonotype. TCRdb independently ran MiXCR on the 5' RACE reads; one entry per CDR3 protein. The table lists under 550,000 distinct CDR3 sequences, roughly 22% of them singletons. CDR3 length: 13 residues. J gave up 3 bases and V 6 bases, and 7 bases lay outside the gene matches. CDR1 is DFQATT, CDR2 SNEGSKA, per germline (reference sequence). The chain combines TRBV20-1 with TRBJ2-5; 7 bases match TRBD1. The receptor was isolated from a young man who received the YFV17D yellow fever vaccine. The sample in question was PBMCs, obtained more than 20 days after the first yellow fever vaccination. The CDR3: CSAKQGLKETQYF. The CDR3 region has the DNA TGCAGTGCGAAACAGGGGCTCAAAGAGACCCAGTACTTC.